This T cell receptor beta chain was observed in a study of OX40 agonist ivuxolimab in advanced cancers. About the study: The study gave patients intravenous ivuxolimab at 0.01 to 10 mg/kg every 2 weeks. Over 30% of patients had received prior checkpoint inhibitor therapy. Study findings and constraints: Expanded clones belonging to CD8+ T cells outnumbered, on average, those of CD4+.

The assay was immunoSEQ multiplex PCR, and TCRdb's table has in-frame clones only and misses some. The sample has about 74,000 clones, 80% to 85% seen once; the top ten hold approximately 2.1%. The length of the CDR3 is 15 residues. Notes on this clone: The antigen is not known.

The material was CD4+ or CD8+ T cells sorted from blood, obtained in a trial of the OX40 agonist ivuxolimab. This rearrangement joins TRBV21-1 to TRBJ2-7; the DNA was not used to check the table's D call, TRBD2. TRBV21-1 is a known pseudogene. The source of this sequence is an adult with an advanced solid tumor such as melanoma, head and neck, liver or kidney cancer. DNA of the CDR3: TGTGCCAGCAGAAGTCCGGGACTAGCATCATACGAGCAGTACTTC. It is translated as CASRSPGLASYEQYF.